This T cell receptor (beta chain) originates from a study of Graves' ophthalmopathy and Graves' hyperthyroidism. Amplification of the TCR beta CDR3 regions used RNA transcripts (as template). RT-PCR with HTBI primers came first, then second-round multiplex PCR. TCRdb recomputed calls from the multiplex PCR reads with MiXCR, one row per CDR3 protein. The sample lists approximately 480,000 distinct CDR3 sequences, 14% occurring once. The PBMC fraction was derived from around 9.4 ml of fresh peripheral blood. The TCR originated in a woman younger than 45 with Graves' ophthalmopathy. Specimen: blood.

CDR3 nucleotides: TGCGCCAGCAGCTTTCGAGGACCCACCCCCGGCGAGCAGTACTTC. It yields the protein CASSFRGPTPGEQYF. This chain joins TRBV5-1 and TRBJ2-7; D uncertain. The CDR3 totals 15 residues. The germline V gene has CDR1 SGHRS and CDR2 YFSETQ. V was shortened by 2 bases and J by 6 bases, with 18 bases between the two germline ends. The full variable domain, its missing parts supplied by reference TRBV5-1 and TRBJ2-7, is KAGVTQTPRYLIKTRGQQVTLSCSPISGHRSVSWYQQTPGQGLQFLFEYFSETQRNKGNFPGRFSGRQFSNSRSEMNVSTLELGDSALYLCASSFRGPTPGEQYFGPGTRLTVT.